One sample yielded the 14 T cell receptor beta chains listed below, sequenced in a study of technical replicates of blood from a few donors. This table comes from immunoSEQ multiplex PCR, and its TCRdb copy is limited to in-frame clones, with some not included. Here the sample spans 60,000 to 85,000 clones, roughly 90% being singletons. The source material was T cells isolated from PBMCs. The receptors shown here come from a human donor in good health.

The V gene is TRBV30, the J gene TRBJ2-5; TRBD2 matches at 13 bases. Trimming took 4 bases from V and 5 from J; bases not matched to a gene: 10. Germline V gives CDR1 GTSNPN, CDR2 SVGIG (reference sequence). The CDR3 consists of 16 residues. The CDR3 here is CAWTLLAGGPGETQYF. In DNA, the CDR3 is TGTGCCTGGACCCTACTAGCGGGAGGGCCAGGGGAGACCCAGTACTTC. The full variable domain, its missing parts supplied by reference TRBV30 and TRBJ2-5, is SQTIHQWPATLVQPVGSPLSLECTVEGTSNPNLYWYRQAAGRGLQLLFYSVGIGQISSEVPQNLSASRPQDRQFILSSKKLLLSDSGFYLCAWTLLAGGPGETQYFGPGTRLLVL.

Worth noting for this clone: The same CDR3 is also encoded by other DNA sequences in this sample. The chain couples TRBV9 to TRBJ2-5; 7 bases align to TRBD2. V shed 4 bases and J 4 bases; nucleotides not matched to a gene: 7. The CDR3 covers 14 residues. CDR1 and CDR2 from the germline V gene are SGDLS and YYNGEE. This CDR3 reads CASSPSGGGETQYF. The CDR3 nucleotides are TGTGCCAGCAGCCCCTCGGGAGGCGGAGAGACCCAGTACTTC.

The rearrangement links TRBV6-4 to TRBJ2-5; no clear D gene. CDR3 size: 13 residues. CDR1 is MRHNA and CDR2 is SNTAGT in the germline V gene. The V gene lost 0 bases and the J gene lost 4 bases, with 6 bases spanning the gap. CDR3 amino acids: CASSDSTGETQYF. The CDR3 nucleotides read TGTGCCAGCAGTGACTCGACGGGAGAGACCCAGTACTTC.

The chain couples TRBV7-8 to TRBJ1-4; TRBD1 agrees at 8 bases. CDR3 length: 17 residues. Germline V CDR1 and CDR2: SGHVS, FQNEAQ. Germline trimming cut 4 bases from V and 6 bases from J; bases unmatched to any gene: 13. The CDR3 reads CASSSPQGARVDEKLFF. The CDR3, as DNA: TGTGCCAGCAGCTCACCCCAGGGGGCGAGGGTTGATGAAAAACTGTTTTTT.

This clone was seen just once. The V gene is TRBV27, the J gene TRBJ1-2; D unresolved. The CDR3 spans 14 residues. Between the trimmed V and J ends, which lost 3 bases and 1 base, there was a span of 9 bases. The germline V gene has CDR1 MNHEY and CDR2 SMNVEV (reference sequence). The CDR3 DNA reads TGTGCCAGCAGTTTCTCCAGAAATAACTATGGCTACACCTTC. Its translation: CASSFSRNNYGYTF.

The chain employs TRBV7-3 and TRBJ2-1; 12 bases align to TRBD2. This CDR3 region has 14 residues. The V gene's germline CDR1 is SGHTA and CDR2 FQGTGA. V lost 5 bases to trimming and J lost 6 bases; unmatched junction nucleotides: 2. DNA for the CDR3: TGTGCCAGCAGCGGACTAGCGGGAACCAATGAGCAGTTCTTC. Encoded protein: CASSGLAGTNEQFF.

This chain links TRBV10-3 with TRBJ2-7; 8 bases map to TRBD1. J gave up 5 bases and V 10 bases, and 10 bases lay outside the gene matches. CDR1 ENHRY and CDR2 SYGVKD come from the germline V gene. This CDR3 comprises 13 residues. CDR3: CASRTGSADEQYF. CDR3 in DNA: TGTGCCAGTCGGACAGGGAGTGCGGACGAGCAGTACTTC.

This sequence joins TRBV25-1 and TRBJ1-1; D remains unclear. Per germline, CDR1 MGHDK and CDR2 SYGVNS. This CDR3 has 14 residues. Trimming removed 2 bases at V and 5 bases at J, with 12 bases between. CDR3 DNA: TGTGCCAGCAGTGAAATTGGGTGGGAGACTGAAGCTTTCTTT. It codes for CASSEIGWETEAFF.

This chain connects TRBV5-1 to TRBJ2-3; 12 positions agree with TRBD2. CDR1 SGHRS and CDR2 YFSETQ come from the germline V gene. The CDR3 is 14 amino acids. Trimming took 4 bases from V and 5 from J; bases not matched to a gene: 2. The CDR3 DNA is TGCGCCAGCAGCAAGGGACTAGCGGGAGATACGCAGTATTTT. Its protein product is CASSKGLAGDTQYF.

J is TRBJ2-1 and V is TRBV19, with D hard to call. The V gene's germline CDR1 is LNHDA and CDR2 SQIVND (reference sequence). The germline V and J ends were trimmed by 5 bases and 6 bases, with 8 bases remaining between them. The length of the CDR3 is 12 residues. The CDR3 bases are TGTGCCAGTAGTGCCAGCGTCAATGAGCAGTTCTTC. It codes for CASSASVNEQFF. Full variable domain (missing parts from reference TRBV19 and TRBJ2-1): DGGITQSPKYLFRKEGQNVTLSCEQNLNHDAMYWYRQDPGQGLRLIYYSQIVNDFQKGDIAEGYSVSREKKESFPLTVTSAQKNPTAFYLCASSASVNEQFFGPGTRLTVL.

The chain recombines TRBV18 with TRBJ1-5; D not resolved. Between the trimmed V and J ends, which lost 2 bases and 11 bases, there was a span of 13 bases. The CDR3 is 13 residues long. The germline V gene has CDR1 KGHSH and CDR2 LQKENI. In nucleotides, the CDR3 is TGTGCCAGCTCACCAAGCTGGGAGCGGGCCCAGCATTTT. It is translated as CASSPSWERAQHF.

The rearrangement uses TRBV5-6 and TRBJ2-7, with TRBD2 identical over 11 bases. This CDR3 region has 16 residues. Per the germline V gene, CDR1 is SGHDT and CDR2 is YYEEEE. The trim removed 0 bases at V and 4 bases at J, leaving 6 bases unmatched. CDR3 in amino acids: CASSLGLAGTSYEQYF. DNA for the CDR3: TGTGCCAGCAGCTTGGGACTAGCGGGGACCTCTTACGAGCAGTACTTC.

The rearrangement links TRBV5-8 to TRBJ2-5, with 12 bases fitting TRBD2. With V trimmed by 3 bases and J by 5 bases, 14 bases remained unmatched. Per the germline V gene, CDR1 is SGHTS and CDR2 is YDEGEE. The CDR3 covers 18 residues. The CDR3 region is CASSSLSRGLAGGETQYF. Here the CDR3 DNA reads TGTGCCAGCAGCTCATTGAGCCGGGGACTAGCGGGCGGTGAGACCCAGTACTTC.

This rearrangement joins TRBV29-1 to TRBJ2-7; possible D gene TRBD1, 5 bases. V gave up 5 bases and J gave up 1 base, with 9 bases separating them. The CDR3 sequence is 12 residues long. In germline, CDR1 is SQVTM, CDR2 ANQGSEA. CDR3 residues: CSVLTGSYEQYF. As DNA, the CDR3 is TGCAGCGTTCTAACAGGTTCCTACGAGCAGTACTTC.